The present entry profiles one T cell receptor beta chain with its context. What it binds is not known. One end of the junction varies from germline; a read error may be responsible. Repertoires were generated with immunoSEQ multiplex PCR, while TCRdb's copy carries only in-frame clones and drops some. The sample carries 55,000 to 80,000 clones, around 81% recorded once. These data come from a study of OX40 agonist ivuxolimab in advanced cancers. Points from the study as a whole: Some of the lowest clonal expansion was seen in partial responders at 0.1-3.0 mg/kg.

Germline CDR1 reads SNHLY; CDR2 reads FYNNEI. The CDR3 contains 10 residues. The chain combines TRBV2 with TRBJ1-2; D gene ambiguous. The specimen comprised CD4+ or CD8+ T cells sorted from blood, sampled in a trial of the OX40 agonist ivuxolimab. This clonotype was obtained from an adult with an advanced solid tumor such as melanoma, head and neck, liver or kidney cancer. DNA of the CDR3: TGTGCCAGCAGTGAAGGGCTTATAGGCTTC. Its translation is CASSEGLIGF.